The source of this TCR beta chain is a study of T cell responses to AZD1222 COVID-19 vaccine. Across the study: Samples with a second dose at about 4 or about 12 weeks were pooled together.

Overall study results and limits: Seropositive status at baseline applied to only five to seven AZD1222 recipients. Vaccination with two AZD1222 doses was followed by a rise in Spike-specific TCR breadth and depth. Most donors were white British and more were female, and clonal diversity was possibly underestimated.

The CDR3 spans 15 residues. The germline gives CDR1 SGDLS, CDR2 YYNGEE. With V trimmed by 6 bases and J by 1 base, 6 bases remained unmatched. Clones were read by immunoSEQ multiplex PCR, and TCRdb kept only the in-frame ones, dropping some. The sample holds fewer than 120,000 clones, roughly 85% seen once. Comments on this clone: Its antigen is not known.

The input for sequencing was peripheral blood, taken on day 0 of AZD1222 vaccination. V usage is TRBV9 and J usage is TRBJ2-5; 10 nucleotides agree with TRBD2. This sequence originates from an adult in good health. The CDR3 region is CASNIAGGFQETQYF. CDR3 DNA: TGTGCCAGCAATATAGCGGGGGGATTCCAAGAGACCCAGTACTTC.